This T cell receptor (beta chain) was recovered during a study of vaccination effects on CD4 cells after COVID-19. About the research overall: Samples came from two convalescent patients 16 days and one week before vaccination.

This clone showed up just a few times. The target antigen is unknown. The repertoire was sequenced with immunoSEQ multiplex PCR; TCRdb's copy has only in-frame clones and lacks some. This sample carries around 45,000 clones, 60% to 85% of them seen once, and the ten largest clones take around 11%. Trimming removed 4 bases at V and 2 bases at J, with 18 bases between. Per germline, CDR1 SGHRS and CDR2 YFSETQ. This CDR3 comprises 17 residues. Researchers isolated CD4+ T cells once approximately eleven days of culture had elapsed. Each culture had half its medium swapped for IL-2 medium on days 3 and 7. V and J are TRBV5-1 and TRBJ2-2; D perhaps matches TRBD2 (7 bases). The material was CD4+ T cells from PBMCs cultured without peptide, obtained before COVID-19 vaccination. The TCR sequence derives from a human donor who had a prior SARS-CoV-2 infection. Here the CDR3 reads CASSTLWGGLNTGELFF. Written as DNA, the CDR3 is TGCGCCAGCAGCACCCTGTGGGGGGGCCTAAACACCGGGGAGCTGTTTTTT.